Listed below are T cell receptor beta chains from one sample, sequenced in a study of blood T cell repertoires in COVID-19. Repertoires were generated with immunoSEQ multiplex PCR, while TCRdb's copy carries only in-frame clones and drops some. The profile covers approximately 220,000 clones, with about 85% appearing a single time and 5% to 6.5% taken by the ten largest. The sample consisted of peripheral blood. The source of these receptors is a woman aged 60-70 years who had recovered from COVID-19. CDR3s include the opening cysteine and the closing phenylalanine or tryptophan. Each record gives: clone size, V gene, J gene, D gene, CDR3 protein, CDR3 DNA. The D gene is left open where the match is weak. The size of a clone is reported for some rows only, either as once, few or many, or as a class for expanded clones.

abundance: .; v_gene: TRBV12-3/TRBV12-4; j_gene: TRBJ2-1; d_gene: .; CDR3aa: CASSQGPYNEQFF; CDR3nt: TGTGCCAGCAGTCAGGGCCCTTACAATGAGCAGTTCTTC
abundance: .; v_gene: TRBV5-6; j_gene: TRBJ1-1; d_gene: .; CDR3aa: CASSLGGADTEAFF; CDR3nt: TGTGCCAGCAGCTTGGGTGGGGCTGACACTGAAGCTTTCTTT
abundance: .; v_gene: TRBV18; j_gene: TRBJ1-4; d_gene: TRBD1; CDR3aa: CASTRQGGEKLFF; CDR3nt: TGTGCCAGTACTAGACAGGGTGGCGAAAAACTGTTTTTT
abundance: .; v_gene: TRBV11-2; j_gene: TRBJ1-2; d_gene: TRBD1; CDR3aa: CASSLTGTGDGYTF; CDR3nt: TGTGCCAGCAGCCTAACAGGGACAGGGGATGGCTACACCTTC
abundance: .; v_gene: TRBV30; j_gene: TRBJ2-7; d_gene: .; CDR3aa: CAWSVGGNSYEQYF; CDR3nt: TGTGCCTGGAGTGTCGGGGGTAATTCCTACGAGCAGTACTTC
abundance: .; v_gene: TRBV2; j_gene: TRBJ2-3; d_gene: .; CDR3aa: CASSPPRLMTGGTDTQYF; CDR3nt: TGTGCCAGCAGCCCACCTCGCCTGATGACAGGTGGCACAGATACGCAGTATTTT
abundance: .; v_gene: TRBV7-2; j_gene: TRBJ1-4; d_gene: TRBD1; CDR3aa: CASSPDRVDEKLFF; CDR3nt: TGTGCCAGCAGCCCCGACAGGGTGGATGAAAAACTGTTTTTT
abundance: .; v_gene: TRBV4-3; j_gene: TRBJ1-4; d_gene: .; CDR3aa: CASSQVREKLFF; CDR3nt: TGCGCCAGCAGCCAAGTGCGGGAAAAACTGTTTTTT
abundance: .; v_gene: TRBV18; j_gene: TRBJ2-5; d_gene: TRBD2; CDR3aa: CASSQSGGAGETQYF; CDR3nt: TGTGCCAGCTCACAAAGCGGGGGGGCTGGAGAGACCCAGTACTTC
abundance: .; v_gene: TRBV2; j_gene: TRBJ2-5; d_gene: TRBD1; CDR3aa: CASSDGQGQETQYF; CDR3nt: TGTGCCAGCAGTGATGGACAGGGGCAAGAGACCCAGTACTTC
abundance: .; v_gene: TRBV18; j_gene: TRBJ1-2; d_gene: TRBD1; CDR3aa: CSSSPYDRVDYGYTF; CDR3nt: TGTTCCAGCTCACCATATGACAGGGTCGACTATGGCTACACCTTC
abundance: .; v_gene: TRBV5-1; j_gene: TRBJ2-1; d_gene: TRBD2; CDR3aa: CASSLRLAALNEQFF; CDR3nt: TGCGCCAGCAGCTTGAGACTAGCGGCCCTAAATGAGCAGTTCTTC
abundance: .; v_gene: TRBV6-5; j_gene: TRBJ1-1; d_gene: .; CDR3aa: CASTGHALAFF; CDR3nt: TGTGCCAGCACGGGACACGCCTTAGCTTTCTTT
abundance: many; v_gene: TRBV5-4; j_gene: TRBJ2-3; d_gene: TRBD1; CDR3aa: CASSPMDRDLGDTQYF; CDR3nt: TGTGCCAGCAGCCCTATGGACAGGGATTTAGGAGATACGCAGTATTTT
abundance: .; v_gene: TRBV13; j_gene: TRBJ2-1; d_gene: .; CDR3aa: CASSLGRGYNEQFF; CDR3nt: TGTGCCAGCAGCTTAGGGCGGGGATACAATGAGCAGTTCTTC
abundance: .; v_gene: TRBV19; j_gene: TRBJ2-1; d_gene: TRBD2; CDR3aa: CAVRTSVSYNEQFF; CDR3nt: TGTGCCGTCCGGACTAGCGTGTCCTACAATGAGCAGTTCTTC
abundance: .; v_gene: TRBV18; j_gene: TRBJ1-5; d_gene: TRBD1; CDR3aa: CASSPDRDQPQHF; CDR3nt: TGTGCCAGCTCACCCGACAGGGATCAGCCCCAGCATTTT
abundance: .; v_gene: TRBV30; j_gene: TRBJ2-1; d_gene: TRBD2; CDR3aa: CATDTGGLRQFF; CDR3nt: TGTGCTACCGACACGGGGGGGCTTCGGCAGTTCTTC